Listed below are T cell receptor beta chains from one sample, sequenced in a study of metastatic and nonmetastatic thyroid tumors. TCRdb reanalyzed the PCR reads via MiXCR. The data contain about 23,000 clones, more than 25% of them singletons. The material sequenced was tumor tissue. The origin of the receptors is a female donor with papillary thyroid cancer or a benign thyroid nodule (not recorded which). Some clones in this sample may be carry-over from other donors' samples. The CDR3 runs from the conserved cysteine through the conserved F or W. D genes are given only for firm matches. Size is stated for part of the rows, as once, few or many counts, or as a class when the clone is expanded.

TRBV6-1	TRBJ2-1	-	-	TGTGCCAGCGTGGCAGGTTCCTACAATGAGCAGTTCTTC	CASVAGSYNEQFF
TRBV4-1	TRBJ2-3	-	-	TGCGCCAGCAGCCAACCCTTCGGGTACATCACTTCAGATACGCAGTATTTT	CASSQPFGYITSDTQYF
TRBV12-3/TRBV12-4	TRBJ2-1	TRBD1	-	TGTGCCAGCAGTTCGACAGGGGCTCAGTGCTACAATGAGCAGTTCTTC	CASSSTGAQCYNEQFF
TRBV4-1	TRBJ2-5	-	many	TGCGCCAGCAGCCAATGGACGGGGGTAGGGGAGACCCAGTACTTC	CASSQWTGVGETQYF
TRBV12-3/TRBV12-4	TRBJ1-1	-	few	TGTGCCAGCAGTTTAGACAGGGAAAATGAAGCTTTCTTT	CASSLDRENEAFF
TRBV20-1	TRBJ2-1	TRBD2	-	TGCAGTGCTAGCGACCGACTAGCGGGATCCTACAATGAGCAGTTCTTC	CSASDRLAGSYNEQFF
TRBV11-1	TRBJ1-1	TRBD1	many	TGTGCCAGCAGCCAGCCGGGACAGGGAGAGGGGACTGAAGCTTTCTTT	CASSQPGQGEGTEAFF
TRBV10-3	TRBJ1-2	-	-	TGTGCCAGCAGTTTGCGGGGGGATTATGGCTACACCTTC	CASSLRGDYGYTF
TRBV7-2	TRBJ1-2	TRBD1	many	TGTGCCAGCAGCCCATACAGGGGGCCTAACTATGGCTACACCTTC	CASSPYRGPNYGYTF
TRBV2	TRBJ1-4	-	medium-sized	TGTGCCAGCAGGAGGACAGAGTCTAATGAAAAACTGTTTTTT	CASRRTESNEKLFF
TRBV6-2/TRBV6-3	TRBJ2-3	TRBD1	medium-sized	TGTGCCAGCAGTGACAGGGGGACCTATACAGATACGCAGTATTTT	CASSDRGTYTDTQYF
TRBV5-1	TRBJ2-7	TRBD1	medium-sized	TGCGCCAGCAGCGAGGGGGCCTCCTACGAGCAGTACTTC	CASSEGASYEQYF
TRBV19	TRBJ1-5	-	many	TGTGCCAGTAGTCCTCTCGACAGTCTCAATCAGCCCCAGCATTTT	CASSPLDSLNQPQHF
TRBV5-1	TRBJ1-1	-	many	TGCGCCAGCAGCTCTGACGGCAACGCGAACACTGAAGCTTTCTTT	CASSSDGNANTEAFF
TRBV6-1	TRBJ2-7	-	-	TGTGCCAGCAGTCAATTGGGTGGTACAGGCGGTGGTAGAAACGAGCAGTACTTC	CASSQLGGTGGGRNEQYF